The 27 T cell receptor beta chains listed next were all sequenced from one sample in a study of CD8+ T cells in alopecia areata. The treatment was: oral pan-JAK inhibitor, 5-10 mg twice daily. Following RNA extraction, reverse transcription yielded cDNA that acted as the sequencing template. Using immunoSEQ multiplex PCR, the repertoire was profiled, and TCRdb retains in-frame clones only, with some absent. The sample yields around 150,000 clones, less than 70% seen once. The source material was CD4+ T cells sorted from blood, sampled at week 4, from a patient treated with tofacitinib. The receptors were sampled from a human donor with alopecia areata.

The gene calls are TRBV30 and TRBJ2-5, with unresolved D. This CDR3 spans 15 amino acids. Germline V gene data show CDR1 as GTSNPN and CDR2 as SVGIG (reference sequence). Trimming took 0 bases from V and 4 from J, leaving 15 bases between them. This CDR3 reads CAWSVPVGVAETQYF. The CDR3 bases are TGTGCCTGGAGTGTACCCGTCGGCGTTGCAGAGACCCAGTACTTC.

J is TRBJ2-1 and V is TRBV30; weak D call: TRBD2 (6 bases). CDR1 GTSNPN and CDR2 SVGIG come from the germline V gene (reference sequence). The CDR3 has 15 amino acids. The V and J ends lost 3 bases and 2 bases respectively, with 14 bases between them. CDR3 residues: CAWREGPPTYNEQFF. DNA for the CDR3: TGTGCCTGGAGGGAGGGGCCCCCCACCTACAATGAGCAGTTCTTC.

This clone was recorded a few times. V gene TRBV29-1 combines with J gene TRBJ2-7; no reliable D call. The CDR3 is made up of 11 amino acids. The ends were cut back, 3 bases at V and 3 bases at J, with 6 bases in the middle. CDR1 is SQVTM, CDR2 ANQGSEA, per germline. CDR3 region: CSVESLYEQYF. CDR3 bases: TGCAGCGTTGAGAGTCTCTACGAGCAGTACTTC.

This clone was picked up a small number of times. CDR3 region: CASRYRASVYGYTF. CDR3 bases: TGTGCCAGCCGCTACAGGGCGTCAGTCTATGGCTACACCTTC. The chain links TRBV2 to TRBJ1-2, with D tentatively TRBD1 (6 bases). Looked up from germline, CDR1 is SNHLY and CDR2 is FYNNEI. The CDR3 runs to 14 residues. Trimming shortened V by 8 bases and J by 4 bases, and 17 bases separated the two germline ends.

In DNA form, the CDR3 reads TGTGCCTGGAGTGCGGACAGACCGACCGGGGAGCTGTTTTTT. As protein: CAWSADRPTGELFF. V is TRBV30 and J is TRBJ2-2, with D perhaps TRBD1 (6 bases). Trimming cost V 1 base and J 5 bases, with 11 bases left between them. Per the germline V gene, CDR1 is GTSNPN and CDR2 is SVGIG (reference sequence). The CDR3 sequence is 14 residues long.

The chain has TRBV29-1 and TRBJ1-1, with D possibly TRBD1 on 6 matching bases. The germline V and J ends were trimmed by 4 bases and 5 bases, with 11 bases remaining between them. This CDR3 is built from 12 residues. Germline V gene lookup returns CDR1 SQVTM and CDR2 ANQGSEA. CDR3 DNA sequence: TGCAGCGTTGCGGGGGGCAGAACTGAAGCTTTCTTT. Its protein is CSVAGGRTEAFF.

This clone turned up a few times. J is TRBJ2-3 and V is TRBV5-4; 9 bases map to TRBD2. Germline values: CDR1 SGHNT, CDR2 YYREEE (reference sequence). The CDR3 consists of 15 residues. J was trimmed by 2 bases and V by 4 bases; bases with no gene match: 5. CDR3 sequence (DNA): TGTGCCAGCAGCCTTCGACTAGCGGACACAGATACGCAGTATTTT. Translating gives CASSLRLADTDTQYF.

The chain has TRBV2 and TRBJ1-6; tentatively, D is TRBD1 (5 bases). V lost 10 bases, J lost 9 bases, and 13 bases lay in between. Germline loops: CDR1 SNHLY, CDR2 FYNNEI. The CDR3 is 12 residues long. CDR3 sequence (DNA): TGTGCCACTCAGGGAGGAGGTTCACCCCTCCACTTT. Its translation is CATQGGGSPLHF.

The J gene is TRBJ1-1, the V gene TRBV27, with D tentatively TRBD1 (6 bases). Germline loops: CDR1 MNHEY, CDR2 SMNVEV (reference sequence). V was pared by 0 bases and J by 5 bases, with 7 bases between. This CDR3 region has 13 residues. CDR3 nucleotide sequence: TGTGCCAGCAGTTTATCAGGGGGAACTGAAGCTTTCTTT. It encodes CASSLSGGTEAFF.

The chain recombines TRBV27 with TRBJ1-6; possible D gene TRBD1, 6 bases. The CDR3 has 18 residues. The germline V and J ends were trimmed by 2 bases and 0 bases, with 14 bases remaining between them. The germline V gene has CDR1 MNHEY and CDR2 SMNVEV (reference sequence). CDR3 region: CASSLDGTPSSYNSPLHF. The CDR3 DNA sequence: TGTGCCAGCAGTTTAGATGGGACACCTAGCTCCTATAATTCACCCCTCCACTTT.

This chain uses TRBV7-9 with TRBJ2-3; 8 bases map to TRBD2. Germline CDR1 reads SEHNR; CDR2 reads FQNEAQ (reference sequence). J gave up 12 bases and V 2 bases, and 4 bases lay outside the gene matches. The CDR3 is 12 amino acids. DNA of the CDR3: TGTGCCAGCAGCTTACTTAGCGGGACCCAGTATTTT. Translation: CASSLLSGTQYF.

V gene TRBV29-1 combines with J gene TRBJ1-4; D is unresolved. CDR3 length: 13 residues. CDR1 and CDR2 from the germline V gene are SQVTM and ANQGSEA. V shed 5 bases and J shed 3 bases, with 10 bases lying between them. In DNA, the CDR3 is TGCAGCGTTCTAGGGCAGTCTAATGAAAAACTGTTTTTT. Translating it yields CSVLGQSNEKLFF.

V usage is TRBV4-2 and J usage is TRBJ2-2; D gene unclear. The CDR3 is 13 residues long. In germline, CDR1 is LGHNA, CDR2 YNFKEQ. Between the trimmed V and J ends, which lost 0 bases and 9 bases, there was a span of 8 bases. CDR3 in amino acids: CASSQDLHRELFF. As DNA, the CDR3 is TGTGCCAGCAGCCAAGATCTCCACCGGGAGCTGTTTTTT.

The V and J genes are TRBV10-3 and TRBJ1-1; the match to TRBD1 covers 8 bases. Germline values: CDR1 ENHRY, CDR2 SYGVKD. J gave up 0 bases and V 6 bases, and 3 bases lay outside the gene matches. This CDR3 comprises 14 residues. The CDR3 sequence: CAISPGQVNTEAFF. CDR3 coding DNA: TGTGCCATCAGCCCGGGACAGGTGAACACTGAAGCTTTCTTT.

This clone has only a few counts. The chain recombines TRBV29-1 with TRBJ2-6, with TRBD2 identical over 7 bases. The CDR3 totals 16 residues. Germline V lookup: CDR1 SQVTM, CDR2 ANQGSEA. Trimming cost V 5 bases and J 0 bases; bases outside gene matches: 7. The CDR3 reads CSVSGGGSSGANVLTF. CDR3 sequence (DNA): TGCAGCGTTTCGGGGGGAGGGAGCTCTGGGGCCAACGTCCTGACTTTC.

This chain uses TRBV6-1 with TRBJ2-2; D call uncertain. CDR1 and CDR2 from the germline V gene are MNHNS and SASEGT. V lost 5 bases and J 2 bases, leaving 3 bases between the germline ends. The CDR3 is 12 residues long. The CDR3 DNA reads TGTGCCAGCAGTCGTAACACCGGGGAGCTGTTTTTT. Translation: CASSRNTGELFF.

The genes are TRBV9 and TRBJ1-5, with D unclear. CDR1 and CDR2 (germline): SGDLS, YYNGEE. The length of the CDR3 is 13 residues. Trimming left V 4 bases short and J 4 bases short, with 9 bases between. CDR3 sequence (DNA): TGTGCCAGCAGCCCCCGCGGAAATCAGCCCCAGCATTTT. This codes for CASSPRGNQPQHF.

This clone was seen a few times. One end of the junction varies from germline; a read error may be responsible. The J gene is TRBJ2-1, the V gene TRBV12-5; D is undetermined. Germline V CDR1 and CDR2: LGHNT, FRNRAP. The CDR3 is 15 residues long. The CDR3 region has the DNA TGTGCTAGTGGTTTGCCTTCCCTGGCCTACAATGAACAGTTCTTC. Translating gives CASGLPSLAYNEQFF.

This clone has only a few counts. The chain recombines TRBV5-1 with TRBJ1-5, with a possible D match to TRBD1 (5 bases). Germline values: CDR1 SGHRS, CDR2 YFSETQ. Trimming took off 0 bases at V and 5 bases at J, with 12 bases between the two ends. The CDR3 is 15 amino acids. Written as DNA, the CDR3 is TGCGCCAGCAGCTTGGTGGGGGGTCGGGATCAGCCCCAGCATTTT. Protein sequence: CASSLVGGRDQPQHF. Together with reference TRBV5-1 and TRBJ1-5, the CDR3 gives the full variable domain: KAGVTQTPRYLIKTRGQQVTLSCSPISGHRSVSWYQQTPGQGLQFLFEYFSETQRNKGNFPGRFSGRQFSNSRSEMNVSTLELGDSALYLCASSLVGGRDQPQHFGDGTRLSIL.

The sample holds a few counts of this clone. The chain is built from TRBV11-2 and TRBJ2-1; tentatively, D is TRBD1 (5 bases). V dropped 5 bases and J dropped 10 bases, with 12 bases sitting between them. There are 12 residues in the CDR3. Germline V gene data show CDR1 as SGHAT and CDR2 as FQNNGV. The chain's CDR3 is CASSSRVGEQFF. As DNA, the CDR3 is TGTGCCAGCAGCAGCAGGGTTGGCGAGCAGTTCTTC.

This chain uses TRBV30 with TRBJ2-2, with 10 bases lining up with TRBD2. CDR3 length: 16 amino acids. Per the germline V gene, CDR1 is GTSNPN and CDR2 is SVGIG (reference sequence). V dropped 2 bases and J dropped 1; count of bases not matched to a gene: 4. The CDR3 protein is CAWSNGLAVNTGELFF. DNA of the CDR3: TGTGCCTGGAGTAATGGACTAGCGGTGAACACCGGGGAGCTGTTTTTT.

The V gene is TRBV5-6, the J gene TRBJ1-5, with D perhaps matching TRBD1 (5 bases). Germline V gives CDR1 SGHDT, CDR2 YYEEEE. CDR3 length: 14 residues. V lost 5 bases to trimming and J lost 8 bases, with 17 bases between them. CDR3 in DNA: TGTGCCAGCAGTTTCCGGGGCCAAGGGGAGCCCCAGCATTTT. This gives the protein CASSFRGQGEPQHF. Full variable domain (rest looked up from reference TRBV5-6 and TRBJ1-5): DAGVTQSPTHLIKTRGQQVTLRCSPKSGHDTVSWYQQALGQGPQFIFQYYEEEERQRGNFPDRFSGHQFPNYSSELNVNALLLGDSALYLCASSFRGQGEPQHFGDGTRLSIL.

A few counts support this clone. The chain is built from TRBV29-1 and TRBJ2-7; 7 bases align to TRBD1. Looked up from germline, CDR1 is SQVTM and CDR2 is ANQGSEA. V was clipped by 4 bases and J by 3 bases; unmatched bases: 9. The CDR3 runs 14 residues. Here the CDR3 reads CSVGKTGIGYEQYF. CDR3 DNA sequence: TGCAGCGTTGGAAAGACAGGGATCGGCTACGAGCAGTACTTC.

CDR3 nucleotide sequence: TGCAGCGTTGAGGTGAGAGCAGGGTACGGCTACACCTTC. As protein: CSVEVRAGYGYTF. V and J are TRBV29-1 and TRBJ1-2; a possible D gene is TRBD1 (5 bases). V dropped 3 bases and J dropped 8 bases, with 16 bases sitting between them. Germline V lookup: CDR1 SQVTM, CDR2 ANQGSEA. The CDR3 has 13 residues.

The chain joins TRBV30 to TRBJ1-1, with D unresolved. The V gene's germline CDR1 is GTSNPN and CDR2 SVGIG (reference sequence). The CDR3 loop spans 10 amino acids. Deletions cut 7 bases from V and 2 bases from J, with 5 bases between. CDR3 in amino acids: CASINTEAFF. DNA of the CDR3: TGTGCCTCAATCAACACTGAAGCTTTCTTT.

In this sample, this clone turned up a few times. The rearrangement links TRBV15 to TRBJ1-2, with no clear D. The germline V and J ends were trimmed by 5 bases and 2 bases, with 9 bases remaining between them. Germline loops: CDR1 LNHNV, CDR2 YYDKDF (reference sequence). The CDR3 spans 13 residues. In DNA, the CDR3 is TGTGCCACCAGCGCAACAGAGAACTATGGCTACACCTTC. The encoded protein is CATSATENYGYTF.

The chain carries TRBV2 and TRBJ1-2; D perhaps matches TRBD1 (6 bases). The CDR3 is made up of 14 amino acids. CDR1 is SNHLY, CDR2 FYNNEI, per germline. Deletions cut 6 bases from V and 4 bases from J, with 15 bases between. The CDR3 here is CASREQGYPYGYTF. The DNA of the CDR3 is TGTGCCAGCAGAGAACAGGGATACCCCTATGGCTACACCTTC.